This passage covers 8 T cell receptor beta chains from one sample sequenced in a study of blood T cells in healthy people across ages. A second about 7 to 11 cycle PCR used barcoded and J-beta primers. In TCRdb, the 5' RACE reads were re-called with MiXCR into one record per CDR3 protein. The table has some 800,000 distinct CDR3 sequences, more than 40% seen once; the top ten hold roughly a fifth. Sequenced sample: blood. These TCRs come from a man aged 60 to 75 in good health.

In this sample, this clonotype turned up a few times. This chain uses TRBV20-1 with TRBJ2-5; D not certain. This CDR3 has 16 residues. Per germline, CDR1 DFQATT and CDR2 SNEGSKA (reference sequence). V was clipped by 0 bases and J by 5 bases, with 19 bases between them. This chain's CDR3 is CSARDRSTPAAETQYF. The DNA for the CDR3 is TGCAGTGCTAGAGATAGGTCTACCCCAGCTGCGGAGACCCAGTACTTC.

This chain joins TRBV6-2 or TRBV6-3 and TRBJ2-2, with D possibly being TRBD1 (5 bases). Germline values: CDR1 MNHEY, CDR2 SVGEGT. Deletions cut 7 bases from V and 5 bases from J, with 14 bases between. The CDR3 has 14 amino acids. CDR3 DNA: TGTGCCAGCATCCCAGGGTTAATAACCGGGGAGCTGTTTTTT. It specifies CASIPGLITGELFF.

This clonotype was detected only a few times. This chain uses TRBV7-2 with TRBJ2-3, with D unclear. CDR1 SGHTA and CDR2 FQGNSA come from the germline V gene. V gave up 5 bases and J gave up 2 bases, with 11 bases separating them. The CDR3 has 14 amino acids. CDR3 region: CASSPPTNTDTQYF. As DNA, the CDR3 is TGTGCCAGCAGCCCGCCGACCAACACAGATACGCAGTATTTT. The entire variable domain, with the rest obtained from reference TRBV7-2 and TRBJ2-3, is as follows: GAGVSQSPSNKVTEKGKDVELRCDPISGHTALYWYRQSLGQGLEFLIYFQGNSAPDKSGLPSDRFSAERTGGSVSTLTIQRTQQEDSAVYLCASSPPTNTDTQYFGPGTRLTVL.

This clonotype was counted only a few times. The V call is TRBV4-3, the J call TRBJ1-5; D remains ambiguous. V lost 2 bases, J lost 4 bases, and 6 bases lay in between. The CDR3 contains 13 residues. CDR1 LGHNA and CDR2 YSLEER come from the germline V gene. The CDR3 bases are TGCGCCAGCAGCCAATGGGAGAATCAGCCCCAGCATTTT. It specifies CASSQWENQPQHF.

A single count supports this clonotype. V gene TRBV4-1 combines with J gene TRBJ1-1; D is uncertain. The germline V gene encodes CDR1 MGHRA and CDR2 YSYEKL. The CDR3 spans 14 residues. V gave up 0 bases and J gave up 5 bases, with 10 bases separating them. CDR3 in DNA: TGCGCCAGCAGCCAAGATCTTTGGGATACTGAAGCTTTCTTT. Encoded protein: CASSQDLWDTEAFF.

This clonotype was seen ten or more times. This rearrangement joins TRBV20-1 to TRBJ2-5; D may correspond to TRBD1 or TRBD2 (5 bases each). In germline, CDR1 is DFQATT, CDR2 SNEGSKA (reference sequence). V dropped 6 bases and J dropped 0 bases, with 11 bases sitting between them. The CDR3 has 13 amino acids. In DNA form, the CDR3 reads TGCAGTGCAGCCCGGGGCTACCAAGAGACCCAGTACTTC. Protein: CSAARGYQETQYF.

This clonotype was detected only a few times. For the CDR3, the DNA is TGTGCCAGCAGGGAGGGACAGGGCAAGGGCTACACCTTC. This encodes CASREGQGKGYTF. The chain is built from TRBV5-6 and TRBJ1-2, with TRBD1 matching over 9 bases. This CDR3 comprises 13 residues. With 5 bases clipped from V and 8 bases from J, the junction kept 7 bases outside the gene matches. The germline CDR1 and CDR2 sequences are SGHDT and YYEEEE.

This clonotype was seen once. The chain employs TRBV7-9 and TRBJ1-2, with D hard to call. The CDR3 loop spans 14 amino acids. V was clipped by 5 bases and J by 1 base, with 11 bases between them. The germline gives CDR1 SEHNR, CDR2 FQNEAQ (reference sequence). The CDR3 reads CASSLSGYNYGYTF. As DNA, the CDR3 is TGTGCCAGCAGCCTAAGTGGCTATAACTATGGCTACACCTTC.